The sequence of this T cell receptor (beta chain) was determined in a study of shared clonotypes between healthy human individuals. In the study overall: Three plates were used per donor for CD4 naive, three for CD4 memory, two for CD8 naive and one for CD8 memory. General observations from the study: Clonotype sharing among donors was expected to depend on sequencing depth. Memory subsets had estimated richness that was generally smaller than that of naive subsets.

Here immunoSEQ multiplex PCR was the method, and the copy in TCRdb shows in-frame clones only, minus some. The profile shows some 2,000,000 clones, 85% to 95% of them singletons. Note on this clone: What it binds is not known.

V was cut by 1 base and J by 2 bases, with 15 bases left in between. The CDR3 has 16 residues. CDR1 and CDR2 (germline): SGHVS, FNYEAQ. Caucasian adults residing in Nashville, Tennessee made up all the donors. V usage is TRBV7-6 and J usage is TRBJ2-7; D tentatively reads TRBD1 or TRBD2 (6 bases each). The sample comprised naive CD4+ T cells sorted from blood. Described subset: CD45RA+ positively selected. The receptor's source is a man younger than 35 in good health. In DNA, the CDR3 is TGTGCCAGCAGCTTAGATGCCGGGGGCTCAACCTACGAGCAGTACTTC. Amino acids: CASSLDAGGSTYEQYF.